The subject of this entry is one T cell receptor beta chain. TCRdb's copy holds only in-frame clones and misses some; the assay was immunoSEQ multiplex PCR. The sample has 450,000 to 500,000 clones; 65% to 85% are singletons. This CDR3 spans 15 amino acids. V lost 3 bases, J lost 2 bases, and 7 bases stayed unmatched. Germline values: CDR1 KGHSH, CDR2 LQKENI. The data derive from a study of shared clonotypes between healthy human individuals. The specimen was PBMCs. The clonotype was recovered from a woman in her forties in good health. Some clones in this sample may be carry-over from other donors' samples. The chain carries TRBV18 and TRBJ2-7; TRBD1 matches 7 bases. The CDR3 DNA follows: TGTGCCAGCTCACCGGCCGACAGGGCTACCTACGAGCAGTACTTC. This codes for CASSPADRATYEQYF.